Listed here are 28 T cell receptor beta chains from one sample, sequenced in a study of blood T cell repertoires in COVID-19 (dated by TCRdb to 2018 to 2021). Library preparation was by the immunoSEQ multiplex PCR assay. TCRdb mirrors the immuneACCESS table, restricted to in-frame sequences. Some clones are absent from its copies; in checked studies, under half trace to an unresolved V gene, and the reason for the others is unknown. The sample contains a few hundred thousand clones, about nine tenths of them found a single time. Roughly a tenth of the sample comes from the top ten. Material for sequencing was PBMCs or T cells enriched from blood (not recorded which). All receptors come from a woman aged 40 to 50 who had recovered from COVID-19.

The chain joins TRBV19 to TRBJ1-2; 9 positions match TRBD1. J gave up 8 bases and V 7 bases, and 11 bases lay outside the gene matches. The CDR3 has 14 amino acids. Per germline, CDR1 LNHDA and CDR2 SQIVND (reference sequence). CDR3 protein: CASTNPRQGGGYTF. The CDR3 nucleotides are TGTGCCAGTACAAACCCCCGACAGGGGGGCGGCTACACCTTC.

The chain has TRBV19 and TRBJ2-7, with TRBD1 matching 11 bases. J was trimmed by 2 bases and V by 1 base; bases with no gene match: 1. The CDR3 runs to 15 residues. Germline lookup yields CDR1 LNHDA and CDR2 SQIVND (reference sequence). The CDR3 nucleotides are TGTGCCAGTAGTATAGCGGGACAGGGGGCCTACGAGCAGTACTTC. It encodes CASSIAGQGAYEQYF.

In its sample, this clone was seen many times. The chain is built from TRBV30 and TRBJ2-1; TRBD2 aligns across 8 bases. The CDR3 has 14 amino acids. Looked up from germline, CDR1 is GTSNPN and CDR2 is SVGIG (reference sequence). The junction had 6 bases not matched to a gene; V was cut back by 0 bases and J by 8 bases. The CDR3 DNA follows: TGTGCCTGGAGTGTAGGACTAGCTGTCCATGAGCAGTTCTTC. Amino acid sequence: CAWSVGLAVHEQFF.

This clone was found once. The rearrangement uses TRBV28 and TRBJ2-1, with 8 bases that match TRBD2. The length of the CDR3 is 16 residues. The germline V gene has CDR1 MDHEN and CDR2 SYDVKM. After removal of 5 bases from V and 6 bases from J, the junction contained 12 bases not matched to a gene. CDR3: CASSLRGRGAANEQFF. DNA for the CDR3: TGTGCCAGCAGTCTCCGGGGGCGGGGGGCTGCCAATGAGCAGTTCTTC.

In its sample, this clone was seen once. The V gene is TRBV11-2, the J gene TRBJ2-5; TRBD2 matches at 11 bases. The CDR3 covers 15 residues. After removal of 3 bases from V and 7 bases from J, the junction contained 7 bases not matched to a gene. Germline V lookup: CDR1 SGHAT, CDR2 FQNNGV. CDR3: CASSFGSGGAGTQYF. CDR3 DNA: TGTGCCAGCAGCTTTGGTAGCGGGGGGGCTGGGACCCAGTACTTC.

This sequence joins TRBV24-1 and TRBJ2-2; 13 positions match TRBD2. J lost 4 bases, V lost 4 bases, and 5 bases had no gene match. Germline CDR1 KGHDR, CDR2 SFDVKD. This CDR3 contains 17 residues. The CDR3 sequence is CATSESGLAGVTGELFF. The CDR3 coding sequence is TGTGCCACCAGTGAATCCGGACTAGCGGGGGTCACCGGGGAGCTGTTTTTT.

The chain uses TRBV5-1 and TRBJ2-3; 8 bases fit TRBD2. J lost 4 bases, V lost 0 bases, and 1 base had no gene match. This CDR3 spans 14 amino acids. The germline V gene has CDR1 SGHRS and CDR2 YFSETQ. The CDR3 DNA reads as TGCGCCAGCAGCTTGGGGGGACTAGCAGATACGCAGTATTTT. Its protein is CASSLGGLADTQYF.

The CDR3 sequence is CASSLSGGRNTEAFF. The CDR3 bases are TGTGCCAGCAGCTTATCGGGGGGCCGGAACACTGAAGCTTTCTTT. The gene calls are TRBV7-2 and TRBJ1-1; D may be TRBD1 (6 bases). The germline V gene has CDR1 SGHTA and CDR2 FQGNSA. The CDR3 runs to 15 residues. V was clipped by 2 bases and J by 1 base, with 11 bases between them.

The table lists this clone with a count of one. CDR3 coding DNA: TGCGCCAGCAGCCAAGAGAGGACAGGGTACACTGAAGCTTTCTTT. It encodes CASSQERTGYTEAFF. This chain links TRBV4-3 with TRBJ1-1; 8 bases match TRBD1. CDR3 length: 15 amino acids. The ends lost 0 bases at V and 3 bases at J; junction bases unmatched: 3. Germline-derived CDR1 and CDR2 are LGHNA and YSLEER.

The genes are TRBV11-2 and TRBJ2-1; D possibly corresponds to TRBD1 (5 bases). Germline V gene sequence: CDR1 SGHAT, CDR2 FQNNGV. The V end lost 5 bases, the J end lost 4 bases, and 18 bases lay between the germline ends. The CDR3 is 16 amino acids. This CDR3 reads CASSPTGQSGYNEQFF. The CDR3 DNA reads as TGTGCCAGCAGCCCTACAGGCCAAAGTGGGTACAATGAGCAGTTCTTC.

The rearrangement uses TRBV27 and TRBJ2-2, with 7 positions matching TRBD1. Germline lookup yields CDR1 MNHEY and CDR2 SMNVEV (reference sequence). The V and J ends lost 10 bases and 1 base, in that order; junction bases with no gene match: 6. This CDR3 has 14 residues. Written as DNA, the CDR3 is TGTGCCACCTCCAGGACAGGGAACACCGGGGAGCTGTTTTTT. Encoded protein: CATSRTGNTGELFF.

This clone appeared once. V gene TRBV6-1 combines with J gene TRBJ1-1; D unresolved. Germline-derived CDR1 and CDR2 are MNHNS and SASEGT. V lost 2 bases to trimming and J lost 2 bases, with 9 bases between them. The CDR3 extends over 14 amino acids. CDR3: CASSEPHLNTEAFF. CDR3 nucleotide sequence: TGTGCCAGCAGTGAACCCCACCTAAACACTGAAGCTTTCTTT.

This clone was recorded a few times. J is TRBJ2-7 and V is TRBV5-1; 7 nucleotides align to TRBD2. Trimming cost V 4 bases and J 7 bases; bases outside gene matches: 8. There are 13 residues in the CDR3. The germline CDR1 and CDR2 sequences are SGHRS and YFSETQ. The CDR3 coding sequence is TGCGCCAGCAGCACTGCGGGAGAGGGAGAGCAGTACTTC. This sequence encodes CASSTAGEGEQYF.

This sequence joins TRBV7-2 and TRBJ2-2; 8 bases agree with TRBD1. The V gene end was trimmed by 1 base and the J gene end by 3 bases; junction bases not matched to a gene: 1. The V gene's germline CDR1 is SGHTA and CDR2 FQGNSA. The CDR3 contains 15 residues. The chain's CDR3 is CASSLGTGYTGELFF. CDR3 nucleotides: TGTGCCAGCAGCTTAGGGACAGGGTACACCGGGGAGCTGTTTTTT.

The chain combines TRBV5-1 with TRBJ2-1, with TRBD2 matching 12 bases. V lost 0 bases to trimming and J lost 8 bases; unmatched junction nucleotides: 6. Germline V gene data show CDR1 as SGHRS and CDR2 as YFSETQ. The CDR3 is 16 amino acids. The CDR3 nucleotides read TGCGCCAGCAGCTTGGCGGCTAGCGGGGGGGCGGATGAGCAGTTCTTC. Encoded protein: CASSLAASGGADEQFF.

The chain combines TRBV28 with TRBJ1-5; D is unresolved. This CDR3 has 13 amino acids. Trimming took off 5 bases at V and 2 bases at J, with 7 bases between the two ends. Germline CDR1 reads MDHEN; CDR2 reads SYDVKM. The CDR3 DNA is TGTGCCAGCAGTCGCCGGGGCAATCAGCCCCAGCATTTT. Residues: CASSRRGNQPQHF.

The genes are TRBV1 and TRBJ2-1; the DNA was not used to check the table's D call, TRBD2. TRBV1 is described as a pseudogene. The CDR3 contains 17 residues. The CDR3 DNA follows: TGCACCAGCAGCCAAGAGGCTAGCGGGGGCTACTACAATGAGCAGTTCTTC. Protein product: CTSSQEASGGYYNEQFF.

The rearrangement links TRBV2 to TRBJ1-5; 8 nucleotides agree with TRBD1. The germline CDR1 and CDR2 sequences are SNHLY and FYNNEI. The CDR3 is 14 residues long. Germline trimming cut 6 bases from V and 7 bases from J; bases unmatched to any gene: 8. In DNA form, the CDR3 reads TGTGCCAGCAGCCGACAGGGGAGGGACCAGCCCCAGCATTTT. Translated, it gives CASSRQGRDQPQHF.

This chain joins TRBV9 and TRBJ2-3, with TRBD2 identical over 11 bases. This CDR3 has 16 residues. With 4 bases clipped from V and 2 bases from J, the junction kept 6 bases outside the gene matches. CDR1 is SGDLS, CDR2 YYNGEE, per germline. Written as DNA, the CDR3 is TGTGCCAGCAGCAAGGGACTAGCGGACATCACAGATACGCAGTATTTT. Amino acids: CASSKGLADITDTQYF.

This sequence joins TRBV28 and TRBJ1-6, with D possibly being TRBD1 (5 bases). Germline loops: CDR1 MDHEN, CDR2 SYDVKM. This CDR3 is built from 15 residues. The ends were cut back, 6 bases at V and 9 bases at J, with 18 bases in the middle. The CDR3 sequence: CASSPQFSRGSPLHF. In DNA form, the CDR3 reads TGTGCCAGCAGCCCTCAATTTAGTAGGGGTTCACCCCTCCACTTT. Looking up the rest from reference TRBV28 and TRBJ1-6 gives the full variable domain: DVKVTQSSRYLVKRTGEKVFLECVQDMDHENMFWYRQDPGLGLRLIYFSYDVKMKEKGDIPEGYSVSREKKERFSLILESASTNQTSMYLCASSPQFSRGSPLHFGNGTRLTVT.

This sequence joins TRBV10-2 and TRBJ2-1, with D perhaps matching TRBD1 (6 bases). The germline CDR1 and CDR2 sequences are WSHSY and SAAADI. The CDR3 spans 16 residues. Trimming cost V 3 bases and J 1 base, with 13 bases left between them. The CDR3 is CASSDLTGTSYNEQFF. DNA of the CDR3: TGCGCCAGCAGTGATTTAACAGGGACGTCCTACAATGAGCAGTTCTTC.

This sequence joins TRBV10-1 and TRBJ2-3; TRBD1 might be the D (5 bases). This CDR3 spans 16 amino acids. Germline values: CDR1 WNHNN, CDR2 SYGVQD (reference sequence). V was pared by 4 bases and J by 6 bases, with 20 bases between. Here the CDR3 DNA reads TGCGCCAGCAGTGGGGGCAGATCCCTGTCGAAGGATACGCAGTATTTT. Its protein is CASSGGRSLSKDTQYF.

The V and J genes are TRBV7-3 and TRBJ1-1, with 9 bases identical to TRBD1. The V segment lost 5 bases and the J segment 5 bases; nucleotides outside the gene matches: 9. This CDR3 is 15 amino acids long. Germline V gene lookup returns CDR1 SGHTA and CDR2 FQGTGA. CDR3 amino acids: CASSLGQGRRTEAFF. Here the CDR3 DNA reads TGTGCCAGCAGCCTGGGACAGGGTAGGCGTACTGAAGCTTTCTTT.

The genes are TRBV4-3 and TRBJ2-1; D is unclear. V was cut by 1 base and J by 1 base, with 8 bases left in between. Looked up from germline, CDR1 is LGHNA and CDR2 is YSLEER. There are 15 residues in the CDR3. This chain's CDR3 is CASSQGSDSYNEQFF. The CDR3, as DNA: TGCGCCAGCAGCCAAGGAAGCGATTCCTACAATGAGCAGTTCTTC.

The rearrangement joins TRBV3-1 (or the pseudogene TRBV3-2) to TRBJ2-7, with TRBD1 matching 7 bases. The germline V gene encodes CDR1 LGHDT and CDR2 YNNKEL (reference sequence). The CDR3 is 15 amino acids. V was clipped by 3 bases and J by 4 bases; unmatched bases: 9. The CDR3 protein is CASSHEQGNGYEQYF. The DNA of the CDR3 is TGTGCCAGCAGCCATGAACAGGGGAACGGTTACGAGCAGTACTTC.

The V and J genes are TRBV13 and TRBJ2-7; 9 positions agree with TRBD1. There are 14 residues in the CDR3. The germline CDR1 and CDR2 sequences are PRHDT and FYEKMQ (reference sequence). The trim removed 5 bases at V and 2 bases at J, leaving 4 bases unmatched. The DNA of the CDR3 is TGTGCCAGCAGCCCGAGACAGGGGGCCTACGAGCAGTACTTC. Translating gives CASSPRQGAYEQYF.

The genes are TRBV15 and TRBJ1-1; 9 nucleotides agree with TRBD1. V lost 2 bases and J lost 4; bases outside the gene matches: 14. Germline CDR1 is LNHNV and CDR2 is YYDKDF (reference sequence). The CDR3 is 18 amino acids. Here the CDR3 DNA reads TGTGCCACCAGCAGATCCTTGTCCAGGACAGGGGTTGGCACTGAAGCTTTCTTT. Translating gives CATSRSLSRTGVGTEAFF.

The chain has TRBV28 and TRBJ1-4; D might be TRBD1 (5 bases). The CDR3 has 13 residues. The V gene's germline CDR1 is MDHEN and CDR2 SYDVKM. The V gene lost 7 bases and the J gene lost 7 bases, with 13 bases spanning the gap. The CDR3, as DNA: TGTGCCAGCATTACGGGGGGTGGTGAAAAACTGTTTTTT. Translated: CASITGGGEKLFF.